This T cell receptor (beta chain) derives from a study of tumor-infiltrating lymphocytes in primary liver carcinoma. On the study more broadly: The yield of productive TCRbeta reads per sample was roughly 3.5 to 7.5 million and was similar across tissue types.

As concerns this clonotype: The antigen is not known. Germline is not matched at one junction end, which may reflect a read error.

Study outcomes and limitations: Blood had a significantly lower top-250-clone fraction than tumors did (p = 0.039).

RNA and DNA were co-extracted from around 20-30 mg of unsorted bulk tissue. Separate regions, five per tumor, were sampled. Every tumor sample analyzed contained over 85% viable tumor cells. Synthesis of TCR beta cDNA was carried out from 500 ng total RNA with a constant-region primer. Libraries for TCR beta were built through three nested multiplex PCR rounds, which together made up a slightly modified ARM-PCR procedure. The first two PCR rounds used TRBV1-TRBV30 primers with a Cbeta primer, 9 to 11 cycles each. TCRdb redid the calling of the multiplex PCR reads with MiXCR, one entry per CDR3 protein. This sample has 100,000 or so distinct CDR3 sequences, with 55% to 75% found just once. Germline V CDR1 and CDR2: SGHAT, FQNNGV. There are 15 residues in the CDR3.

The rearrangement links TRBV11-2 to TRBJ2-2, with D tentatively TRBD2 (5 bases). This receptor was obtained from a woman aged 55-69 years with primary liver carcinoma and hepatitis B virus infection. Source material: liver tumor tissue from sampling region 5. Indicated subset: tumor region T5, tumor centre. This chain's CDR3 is CASSPPQGPAGELFF. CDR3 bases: TGTGCTAGCAGCCCTCCGCAAGGACCGGCCGGGGAACTGTTTTTT.